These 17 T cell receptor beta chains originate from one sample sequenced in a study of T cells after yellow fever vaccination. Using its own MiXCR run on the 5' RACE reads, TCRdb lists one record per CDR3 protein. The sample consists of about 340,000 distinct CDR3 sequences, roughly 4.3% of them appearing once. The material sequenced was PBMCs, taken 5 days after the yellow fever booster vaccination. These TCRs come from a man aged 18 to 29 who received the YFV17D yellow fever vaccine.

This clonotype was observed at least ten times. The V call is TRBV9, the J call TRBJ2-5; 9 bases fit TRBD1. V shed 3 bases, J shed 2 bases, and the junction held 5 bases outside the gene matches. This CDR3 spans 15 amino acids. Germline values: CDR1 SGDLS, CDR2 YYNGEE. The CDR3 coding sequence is TGTGCCAGCAGCGAGGGACAGGGAATACAAGAGACCCAGTACTTC. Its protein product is CASSEGQGIQETQYF.

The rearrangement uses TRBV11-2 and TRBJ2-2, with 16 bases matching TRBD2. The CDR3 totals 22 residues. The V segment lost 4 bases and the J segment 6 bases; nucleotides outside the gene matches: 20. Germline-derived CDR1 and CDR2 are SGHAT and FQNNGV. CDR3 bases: TGTGCCAGCAGCTCGAGGGCCCCGGGACTAGCGGGGGGGCGCTACCCCCCCGGGGAGCTGTTTTTT. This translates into CASSSRAPGLAGGRYPPGELFF.

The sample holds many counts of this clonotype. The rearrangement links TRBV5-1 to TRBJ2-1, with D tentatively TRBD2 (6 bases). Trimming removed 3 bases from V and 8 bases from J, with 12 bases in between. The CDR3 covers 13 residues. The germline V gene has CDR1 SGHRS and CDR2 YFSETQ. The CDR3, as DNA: TGCGCCAGCAGCTCGTCTCCGGGAGATGAGCAGTTCTTC. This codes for CASSSSPGDEQFF.

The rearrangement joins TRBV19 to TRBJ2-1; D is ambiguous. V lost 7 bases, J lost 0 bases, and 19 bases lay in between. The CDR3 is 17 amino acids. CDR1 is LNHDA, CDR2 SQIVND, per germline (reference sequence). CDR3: CASKPTRGPSSYNEQFF. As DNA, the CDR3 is TGTGCCAGTAAACCGACTCGTGGGCCGAGCTCCTACAATGAGCAGTTCTTC.

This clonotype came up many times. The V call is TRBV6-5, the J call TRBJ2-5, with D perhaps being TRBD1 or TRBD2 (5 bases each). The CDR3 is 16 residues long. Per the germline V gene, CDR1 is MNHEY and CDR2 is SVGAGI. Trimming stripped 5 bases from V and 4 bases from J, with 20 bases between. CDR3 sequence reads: CASSQPGRDGAETQYF. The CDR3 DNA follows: TGTGCCAGCAGTCAACCTGGACGGGACGGGGCAGAGACCCAGTACTTC.

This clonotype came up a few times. In DNA, the CDR3 is TGCGCCAGCAGTCAATCGACGGACCATCAGCCCCAGCATTTT. It encodes CASSQSTDHQPQHF. J is TRBJ1-5 and V is TRBV23-1; D unresolved. TRBV23-1 is labeled an ORF, and its function is uncertain. The CDR3 runs 14 residues. Trimming cost V 0 bases and J 5 bases, with 8 bases left between them.

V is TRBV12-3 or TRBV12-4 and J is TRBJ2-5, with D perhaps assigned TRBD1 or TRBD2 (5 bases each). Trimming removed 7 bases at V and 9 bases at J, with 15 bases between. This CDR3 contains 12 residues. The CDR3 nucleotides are TGTGCCAGCACCCTGGGTAGGGGAGCCCAGTACTTC. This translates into CASTLGRGAQYF.

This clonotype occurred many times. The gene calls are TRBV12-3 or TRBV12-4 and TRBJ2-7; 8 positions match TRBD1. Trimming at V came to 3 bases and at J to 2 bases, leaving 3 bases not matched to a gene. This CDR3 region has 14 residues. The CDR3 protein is CASSLGTGAYEQYF. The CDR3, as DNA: TGTGCCAGCAGTTTGGGGACAGGAGCCTACGAGCAGTACTTC.

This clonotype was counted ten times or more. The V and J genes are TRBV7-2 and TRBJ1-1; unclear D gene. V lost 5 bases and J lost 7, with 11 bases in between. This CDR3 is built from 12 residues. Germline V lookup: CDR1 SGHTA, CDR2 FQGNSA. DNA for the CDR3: TGTGCCAGCAGCGAAGCTTTGGGTGAAGCTTTCTTT. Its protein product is CASSEALGEAFF.

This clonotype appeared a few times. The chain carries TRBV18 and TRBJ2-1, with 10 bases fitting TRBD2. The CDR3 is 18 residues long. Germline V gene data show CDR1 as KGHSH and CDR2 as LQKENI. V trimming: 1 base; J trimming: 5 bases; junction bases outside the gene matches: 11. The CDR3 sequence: CASSPLRPSGGRNNEQFF. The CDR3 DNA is TGTGCCAGCTCACCACTTAGGCCTAGCGGGGGTAGAAACAATGAGCAGTTCTTC.

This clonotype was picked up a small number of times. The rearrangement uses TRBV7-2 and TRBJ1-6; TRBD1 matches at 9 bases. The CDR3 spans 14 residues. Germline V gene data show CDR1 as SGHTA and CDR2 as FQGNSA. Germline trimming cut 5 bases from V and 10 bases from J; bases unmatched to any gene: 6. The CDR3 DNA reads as TGTGCCAGCAGCCTGAGGACAGGGGAATCACCCCTCCACTTT. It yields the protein CASSLRTGESPLHF. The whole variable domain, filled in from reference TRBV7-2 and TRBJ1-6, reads GAGVSQSPSNKVTEKGKDVELRCDPISGHTALYWYRQSLGQGLEFLIYFQGNSAPDKSGLPSDRFSAERTGGSVSTLTIQRTQQEDSAVYLCASSLRTGESPLHFGNGTRLTVT.

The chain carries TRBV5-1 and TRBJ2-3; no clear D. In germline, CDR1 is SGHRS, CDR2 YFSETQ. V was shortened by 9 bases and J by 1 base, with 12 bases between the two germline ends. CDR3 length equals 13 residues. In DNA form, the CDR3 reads TGCGCCACCACCCTTGGGGGCACAGATACGCAGTATTTT. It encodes CATTLGGTDTQYF.

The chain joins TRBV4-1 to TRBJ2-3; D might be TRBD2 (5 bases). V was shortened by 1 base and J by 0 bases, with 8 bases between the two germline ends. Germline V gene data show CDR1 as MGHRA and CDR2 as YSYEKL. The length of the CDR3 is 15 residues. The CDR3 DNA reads TGCGCCAGCAGCCAAGGCGGGTTTAGCACAGATACGCAGTATTTT. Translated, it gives CASSQGGFSTDTQYF.

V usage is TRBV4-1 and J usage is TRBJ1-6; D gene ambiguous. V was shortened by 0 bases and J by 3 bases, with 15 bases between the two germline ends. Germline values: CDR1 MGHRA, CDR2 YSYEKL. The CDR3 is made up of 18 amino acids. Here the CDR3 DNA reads TGCGCCAGCAGCCAAGATGACCCACGGGCTAACTATAATTCACCCCTCCACTTT. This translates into CASSQDDPRANYNSPLHF.

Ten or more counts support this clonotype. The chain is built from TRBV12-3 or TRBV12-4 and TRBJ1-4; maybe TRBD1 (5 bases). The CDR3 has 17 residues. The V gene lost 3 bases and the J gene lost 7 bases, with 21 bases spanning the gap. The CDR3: CASSFTNLAGNGEKLFF. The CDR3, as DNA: TGTGCCAGCAGTTTTACCAACCTTGCAGGGAACGGTGAAAAACTGTTTTTT.

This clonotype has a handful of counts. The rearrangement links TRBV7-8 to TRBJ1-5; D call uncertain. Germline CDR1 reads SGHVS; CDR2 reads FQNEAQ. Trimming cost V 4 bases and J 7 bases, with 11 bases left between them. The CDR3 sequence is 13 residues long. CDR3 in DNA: TGTGCCAGCAGCTACCCCGGGAGACAGCCCCAGCATTTT. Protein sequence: CASSYPGRQPQHF. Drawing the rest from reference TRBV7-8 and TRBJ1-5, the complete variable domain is GAGVSQSPRYKVAKRGQDVALRCDPISGHVSLFWYQQALGQGPEFLTYFQNEAQLDKSGLPSDRFFAERPEGSVSTLKIQRTQQEDSAVYLCASSYPGRQPQHFGDGTRLSIL.

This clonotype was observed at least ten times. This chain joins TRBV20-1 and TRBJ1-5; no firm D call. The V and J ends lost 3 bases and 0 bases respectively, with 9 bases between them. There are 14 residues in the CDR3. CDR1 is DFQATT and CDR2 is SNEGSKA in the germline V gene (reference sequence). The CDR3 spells CSASYSYSNQPQHF. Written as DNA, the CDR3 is TGCAGTGCTAGTTATAGTTATAGCAATCAGCCCCAGCATTTT.